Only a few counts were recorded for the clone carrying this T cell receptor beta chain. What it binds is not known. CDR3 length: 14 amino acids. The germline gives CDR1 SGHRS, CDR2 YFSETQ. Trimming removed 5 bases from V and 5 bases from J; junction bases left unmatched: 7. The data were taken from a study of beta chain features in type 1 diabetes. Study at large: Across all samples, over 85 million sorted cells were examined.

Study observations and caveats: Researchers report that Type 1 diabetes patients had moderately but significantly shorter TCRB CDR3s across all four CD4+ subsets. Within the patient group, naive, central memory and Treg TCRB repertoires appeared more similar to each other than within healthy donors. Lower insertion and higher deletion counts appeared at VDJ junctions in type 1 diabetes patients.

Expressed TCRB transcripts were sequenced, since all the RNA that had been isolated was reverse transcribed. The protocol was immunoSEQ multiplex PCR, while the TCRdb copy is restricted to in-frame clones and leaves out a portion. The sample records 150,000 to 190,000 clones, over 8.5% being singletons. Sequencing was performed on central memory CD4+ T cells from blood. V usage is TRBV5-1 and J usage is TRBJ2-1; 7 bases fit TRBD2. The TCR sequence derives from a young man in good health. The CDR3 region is CASREGGSDNEQFF. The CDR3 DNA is TGCGCCAGCAGAGAAGGCGGGAGTGACAATGAGCAGTTCTTC.